This T cell receptor (beta chain) was retrieved from a study of blood T cell repertoires in COVID-19. Overall study context: Nucleic acid was either cDNA or gDNA, and it came from T cells, B-cell-depleted T cells, or PBMCs.

Sequencing was performed with immunoSEQ multiplex PCR; in TCRdb, only in-frame clones are kept and a portion is missing. Among almost 250,000 clones, 85% to 90% were seen once, and the ten largest hold under 5%. Sequencing was done on a sample of PBMCs or T cells enriched from blood (not recorded which). The TCR sequence derives from a woman aged 30 to 39 who had recovered from COVID-19.

The CDR3 nucleotides are TGTGCCAGCAGTTTCTCCGGGACAGGGGGACGGGAGCAGTACTTC. It translates to CASSFSGTGGREQYF. The chain recombines TRBV6-5 with TRBJ2-7, with 11 nucleotides matching TRBD1. CDR1 is MNHEY, CDR2 SVGAGI, per germline. The CDR3 length is 15 residues. The junction had 9 bases not matched to a gene; V was cut back by 4 bases and J by 7 bases.